The clone carrying this TCR beta chain was recorded many times. The sample is drawn from a study of patients and donors after allogeneic stem cell transplantation. A single record per CDR3 protein comes from TCRdb applying MiXCR to the RT-PCR reads. The sample includes about 87,000 distinct CDR3 sequences, 4% to 5% seen only once; the top ten take 2% to 3%. The CDR3 runs to 14 residues. The V end lost 6 bases, the J end lost 2 bases, and 13 bases lay between the germline ends. Germline V gene data show CDR1 as SEHNR and CDR2 as FQNEAQ (reference sequence). The source is a human donor who was either an allogeneic HSCT recipient or a stem cell or donor lymphocyte infusion donor (not recorded which). It is not recorded whose cells these are; they may come from a transplant donor. Material for sequencing was blood, either unsorted or a sorted T cell fraction (not recorded which). The chain couples TRBV7-9 to TRBJ1-1; D is uncertain. The CDR3 protein is CASRAILSNTEAFF. CDR3 bases: TGTGCCAGCAGGGCGATCCTGAGCAACACTGAAGCTTTCTTT.